Here is one TCR beta chain with its context. In the original analysis: Researchers report that nucleated cell counts were estimated from reference gene primer amplification. The assay was immunoSEQ multiplex PCR, and TCRdb's table has in-frame clones only and misses some. Clone size and the V and J calls come from that table; the DNA yielded D and trimming. Of 200,000 to 250,000 clones listed, roughly four fifths are singletons. This CDR3 region has 15 residues. The germline CDR1 and CDR2 sequences are MNHEY and SMNVEV (reference sequence). The V and J ends lost 7 bases and 0 bases respectively, with 10 bases between them. These data are taken from a study of blood T cell repertoires in COVID-19. The wider study: COVID-19 samples, acute and convalescent, were from the United States, Italy and Spain. Sample material is recorded as cDNA or gDNA derived from T cells, B-cell-depleted T cells, or PBMCs.

Specimen: peripheral blood. This TCR derives from a woman between 45 and 60 years old with active or convalescent COVID-19. The chain is built from TRBV27 and TRBJ1-6; D is unresolved. The CDR3: CASTPGSSYNSPLHF. CDR3 coding DNA: TGTGCCAGCACGCCCGGGAGCTCCTATAATTCACCCCTCCACTTT.